These 9 T cell receptor beta chains originate from one sample sequenced in a study of beta chain features in type 1 diabetes (dated by TCRdb to between 2017 and 2018). Receptors were amplified or captured by the immunoSEQ multiplex PCR assay. All of the isolated RNA was reverse transcribed with the High Capacity cDNA Reverse Transcription Kit, so expressed TCRB transcripts were sequenced. Entries here come from immuneACCESS through TCRdb and include only in-frame sequences with V and J called. Some clones fail to appear in such tables; in the studies checked, an unresolved V gene covers under half of the shortfall, and the cause of the remainder is unknown. The sample table contains over 500,000 clones; only one count was recorded for roughly 15% of them. The ten largest clones add up to under 0.095% of the sample. Sequencing was done on a sample of naive CD4+ T cells from blood. This specimen's cell subset or site label, per the study, means: true naive CD4+ T cells. These receptors were taken from a man between 18 and 35 years old in good health.

The CDR3, as DNA: TGTGCCAGCAGCCCCCGGTGGGGGGGATCACCCCTCCACTTT. It translates to CASSPRWGGSPLHF. V gene TRBV7-9 combines with J gene TRBJ1-6; TRBD1 might be the D (5 bases). CDR1 and CDR2 from the germline V gene are SEHNR and FQNEAQ (reference sequence). CDR3 size: 14 residues. Trimming removed 5 bases at V and 10 bases at J, with 15 bases between. Filled out from reference TRBV7-9 and TRBJ1-6, the complete variable domain reads DTGVSQNPRHKITKRGQNVTFRCDPISEHNRLYWYRQTLGQGPEFLTYFQNEAQLEKSRLLSDRFSAERPKGSFSTLEIQRTEQGDSAMYLCASSPRWGGSPLHFGNGTRLTVT.

The V and J genes are TRBV9 and TRBJ2-5; a weak D match, TRBD1 (5 bases). Trimming cost V 0 bases and J 2 bases, with 8 bases left between them. CDR1 is SGDLS and CDR2 is YYNGEE in the germline V gene. This CDR3 has 14 amino acids. The CDR3 coding sequence is TGTGCCAGCAGCGTAGCGGACATACAAGAGACCCAGTACTTC. It specifies CASSVADIQETQYF.

There are a few counts of this clone. This sequence joins TRBV7-9 and TRBJ2-3; D uncertain. This CDR3 spans 12 amino acids. V was pared by 7 bases and J by 7 bases, with 12 bases between. Germline V CDR1 and CDR2: SEHNR, FQNEAQ (reference sequence). CDR3 sequence (DNA): TGTGCCAGCACCCTCGGTGTGAATACGCAGTATTTT. It yields the protein CASTLGVNTQYF.

This clone has just a few counts. This chain joins TRBV7-9 and TRBJ2-7, with TRBD2 identical over 10 bases. Germline V gene lookup returns CDR1 SEHNR and CDR2 FQNEAQ (reference sequence). CDR3 length equals 14 residues. The V gene end was trimmed by 5 bases and the J gene end by 5 bases; junction bases not matched to a gene: 6. The CDR3 loop reads CASSPSSGSDEQYF. The CDR3 nucleotides are TGTGCCAGCAGCCCCTCTAGCGGGAGTGACGAGCAGTACTTC.

This clone occurred a few times. The chain recombines TRBV30 with TRBJ1-4, with D unresolved. CDR1 GTSNPN and CDR2 SVGIG come from the germline V gene (reference sequence). The CDR3 has 16 amino acids. Trimming stripped 0 bases from V and 0 bases from J, with 11 bases between. This chain's CDR3 is CAWSVPQRTTNEKLFF. The CDR3 region has the DNA TGTGCCTGGAGTGTACCCCAGAGAACAACTAATGAAAAACTGTTTTTT.

This clone has just a few counts. This sequence joins TRBV7-8 and TRBJ2-3, with TRBD1 identical over 7 bases. The CDR3 totals 14 residues. The J segment lost 2 bases and the V segment lost 5 bases, leaving 4 bases of the junction unmatched. Per the germline V gene, CDR1 is SGHVS and CDR2 is FQNEAQ. For the CDR3, the DNA is TGTGCCAGCAGCCCCGGACAGGTCACAGATACGCAGTATTTT. It yields the protein CASSPGQVTDTQYF.

This chain joins TRBV9 and TRBJ2-7; D is undetermined. Germline loops: CDR1 SGDLS, CDR2 YYNGEE. The CDR3 loop spans 13 amino acids. The V end was cut by 2 bases, the J end by 7 bases, with 13 bases between. CDR3 sequence: CASSVSRDGEQYF. CDR3 DNA: TGTGCCAGCAGCGTTTCCCGTGATGGGGAGCAGTACTTC.

The chain links TRBV14 to TRBJ2-6; D gene unclear. Trimming cost V 0 bases and J 0 bases, with 3 bases left between them. Germline assignment: CDR1 SGHDN and CDR2 FVKESK. The CDR3 sequence is 15 residues long. DNA for the CDR3: TGTGCCAGCAGCCAAGATCTCTCTGGGGCCAACGTCCTGACTTTC. This translates into CASSQDLSGANVLTF.

This clone was found a few times. The chain has TRBV9 and TRBJ2-5, with 8 bases identical to TRBD2. CDR3 length equals 14 residues. The V gene's germline CDR1 is SGDLS and CDR2 YYNGEE. The trim removed 4 bases at V and 4 bases at J, leaving 6 bases unmatched. Here the CDR3 DNA reads TGTGCCAGCAGCCCGACGGCGGGGGGAGAGACCCAGTACTTC. This gives the protein CASSPTAGGETQYF.